This T cell receptor (beta chain) was documented in a study of beta chain features in type 1 diabetes. Overall study findings and caveats: Here, the possible influence of HLA type (on TCRB rearrangement) remained unresolved. In every one of the four CD4+ subsets, TCRB CDR3s were moderately but significantly shorter in Type 1 diabetes patients. Patients' naive, central memory and Treg TCRB repertoires seemed closer to one another than those of healthy donors.

What was sequenced were expressed TCRB transcripts, since all of the isolated RNA had been reverse transcribed. The average output of naive, central memory and regulatory T cell samples was approximately 3.7 million reads. Clones were read by immunoSEQ multiplex PCR, and TCRdb kept only the in-frame ones, dropping some. The data show about 350,000 clones, with around 19% seen just once and approximately 0.041% held by the top ten. Of note for this clone: Its specificity is not known.

Germline V gene data show CDR1 as GTSNPN and CDR2 as SVGIG (reference sequence). The CDR3 is 13 residues long. V lost 1 base and J 9 bases, leaving 14 bases between the germline ends. The sequencing sample was made of naive CD4+ T cells from blood. The TCR sequence derives from a young woman in good health. This chain uses TRBV30 with TRBJ2-3; tentatively, D is TRBD1 (5 bases). CDR3 coding DNA: TGTGCCTGGAGTGGAAGCAGGGTATTGACGCAGTATTTT. Translated: CAWSGSRVLTQYF.